This T cell receptor (beta chain) was retrieved from a study of OX40 agonist ivuxolimab in advanced cancers. About the research overall: Two patients with cutaneous melanoma and one with hepatocellular carcinoma, three in total, showed partial responses. Points from the study as a whole: People who partly responded at 0.1-3.0 mg/kg had some of the least clonal expansion seen.

About this clone itself: Its antigen is still unknown.

Germline-derived CDR1 and CDR2 are MNHNS and SASEGT. The J segment lost 3 bases and the V segment lost 7 bases, leaving 9 bases of the junction unmatched. The CDR3 has 15 amino acids. Sampling of blood occurred at baseline, cycle 4 day 1, and cycle 7 day 1. Clones were sequenced by immunoSEQ multiplex PCR, and TCRdb holds only the in-frame ones, with some missing. This table holds fewer than 45,000 clones, 65% to 85% found once. The receptor comes from an adult with an advanced solid tumor such as melanoma, head and neck, liver or kidney cancer. This chain joins TRBV6-1 and TRBJ2-7, with 10 positions matching TRBD2. The specimen was CD4+ or CD8+ T cells sorted from blood, collected in a trial of the OX40 agonist ivuxolimab. The CDR3 sequence: CASTLGLAVLYEQYF. CDR3 nucleotides: TGTGCCAGCACTCTAGGACTAGCGGTACTCTACGAGCAGTACTTC.